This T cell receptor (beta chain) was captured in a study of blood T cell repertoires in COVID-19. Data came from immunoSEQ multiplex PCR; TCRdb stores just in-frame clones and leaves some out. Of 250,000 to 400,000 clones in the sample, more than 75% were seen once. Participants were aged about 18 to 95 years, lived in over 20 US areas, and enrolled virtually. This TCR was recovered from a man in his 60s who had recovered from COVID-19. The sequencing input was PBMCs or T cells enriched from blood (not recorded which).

The CDR3 spells CAISEGGLKKSSYNSPLHF. DNA for the CDR3: TGTGCCATCAGTGAGGGGGGACTCAAAAAAAGCTCCTATAATTCACCCCTCCACTTT. The rearrangement joins TRBV10-3 to TRBJ1-6; a weak D match, TRBD1 (5 bases). There are 19 residues in the CDR3. Germline values: CDR1 ENHRY, CDR2 SYGVKD. Trimming cost V 2 bases and J 0 bases, with 17 bases left between them.